This TCR beta chain was documented in a study of identifying expanded T cells in peripheral blood. Study-wide findings and caveats: Differentially abundant clones: 0.95 to 1.5 between replicates, 15 to 17 at roughly 15 days, 18 to 20 at four. Across healthy donors, higher total template counts meant significantly greater approximately 2-week count variance.

The germline CDR1 and CDR2 sequences are MNHEY and SMNVEV (reference sequence). This CDR3 contains 16 residues. V was clipped by 2 bases and J by 6 bases; unmatched bases: 6. Data came from immunoSEQ multiplex PCR; TCRdb stores just in-frame clones and leaves some out. The top ten clones hold approximately 14% of a sample with about 97,000 clones, about 91% of them seen once. On this clone itself: Its antigen is undetermined.

No infections or other immune events were documented during collection. This clonotype was obtained from a person aged 18 to 75 in good health. The rearrangement uses TRBV27 and TRBJ1-4; 10 bases align to TRBD1. Sequencing was carried out using blood. CDR3 DNA: TGTGCCAGCAGTTTAAGATCCGGGACAGGGGATGAAAAACTGTTTTTT. Encoded protein: CASSLRSGTGDEKLFF.